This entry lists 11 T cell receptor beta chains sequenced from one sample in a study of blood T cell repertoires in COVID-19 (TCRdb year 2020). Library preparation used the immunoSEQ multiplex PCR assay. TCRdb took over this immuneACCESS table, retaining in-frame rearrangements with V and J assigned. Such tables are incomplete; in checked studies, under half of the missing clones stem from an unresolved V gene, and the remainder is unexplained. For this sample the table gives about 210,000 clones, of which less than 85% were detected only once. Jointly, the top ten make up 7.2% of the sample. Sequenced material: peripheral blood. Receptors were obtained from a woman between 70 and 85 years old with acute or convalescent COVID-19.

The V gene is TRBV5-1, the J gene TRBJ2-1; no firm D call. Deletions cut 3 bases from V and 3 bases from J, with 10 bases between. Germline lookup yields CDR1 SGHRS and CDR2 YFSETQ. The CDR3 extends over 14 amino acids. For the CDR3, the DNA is TGCGCCAGCAGCTCGAGCCCGGGCTACAATGAGCAGTTCTTC. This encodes CASSSSPGYNEQFF.

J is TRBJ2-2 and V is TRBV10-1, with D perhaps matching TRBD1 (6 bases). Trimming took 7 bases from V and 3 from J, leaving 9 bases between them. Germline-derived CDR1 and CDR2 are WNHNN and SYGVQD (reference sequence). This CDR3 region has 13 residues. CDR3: CASKQGYTGELFF. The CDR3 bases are TGCGCCAGCAAGCAGGGGTACACCGGGGAGCTGTTTTTT.

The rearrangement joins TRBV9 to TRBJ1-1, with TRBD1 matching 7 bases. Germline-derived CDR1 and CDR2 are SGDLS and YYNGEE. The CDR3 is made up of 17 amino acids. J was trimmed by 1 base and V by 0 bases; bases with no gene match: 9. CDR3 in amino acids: CASSVEDGTDRNTEAFF. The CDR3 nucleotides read TGTGCCAGCAGCGTAGAAGACGGGACAGATAGGAACACTGAAGCTTTCTTT.

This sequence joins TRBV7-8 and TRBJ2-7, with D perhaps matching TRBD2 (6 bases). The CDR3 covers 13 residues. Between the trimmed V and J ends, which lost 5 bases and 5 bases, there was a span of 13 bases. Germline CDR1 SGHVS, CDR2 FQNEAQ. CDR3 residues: CASSASEPNEQYF. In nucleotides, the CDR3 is TGTGCCAGCAGCGCTAGCGAACCTAACGAGCAGTACTTC.

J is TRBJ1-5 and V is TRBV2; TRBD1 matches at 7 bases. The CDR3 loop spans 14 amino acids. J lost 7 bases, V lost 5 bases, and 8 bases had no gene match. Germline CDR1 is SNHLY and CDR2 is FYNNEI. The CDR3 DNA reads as TGTGCCAGCAGTCAGGGGACAGCTTGGCAGCCCCAGCATTTT. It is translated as CASSQGTAWQPQHF.

This chain's CDR3 is CASSLWGGPGTDTQYF. The CDR3 region has the DNA TGTGCCAGCAGCTTATGGGGGGGGCCTGGCACAGATACGCAGTATTTT. The chain combines TRBV7-2 with TRBJ2-3; perhaps TRBD2 as D (7 bases). The CDR3 is 16 amino acids. Germline V gene sequence: CDR1 SGHTA, CDR2 FQGNSA. Trimming stripped 2 bases from V and 1 base from J, with 13 bases between.

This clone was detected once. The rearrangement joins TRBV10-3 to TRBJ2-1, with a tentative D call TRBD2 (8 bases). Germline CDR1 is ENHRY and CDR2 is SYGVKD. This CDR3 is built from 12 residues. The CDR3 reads CASGDRNNEQFF. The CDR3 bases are TGTGCTAGCGGGGACAGAAACAATGAGCAGTTCTTC.

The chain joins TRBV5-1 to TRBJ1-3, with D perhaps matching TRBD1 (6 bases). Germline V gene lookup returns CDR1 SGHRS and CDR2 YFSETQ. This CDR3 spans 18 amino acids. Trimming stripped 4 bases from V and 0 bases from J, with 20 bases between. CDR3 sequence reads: CASSRGGAGPYSGNTIYF. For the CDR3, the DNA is TGCGCCAGCAGCCGGGGGGGCGCAGGTCCCTACTCTGGAAACACCATATATTTT.

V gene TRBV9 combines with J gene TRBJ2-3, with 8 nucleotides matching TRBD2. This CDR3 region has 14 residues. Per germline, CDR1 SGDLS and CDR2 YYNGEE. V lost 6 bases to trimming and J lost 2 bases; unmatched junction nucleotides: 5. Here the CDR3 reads CASIIAGHTDTQYF. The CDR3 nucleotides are TGTGCCAGCATCATAGCGGGGCACACAGATACGCAGTATTTT.

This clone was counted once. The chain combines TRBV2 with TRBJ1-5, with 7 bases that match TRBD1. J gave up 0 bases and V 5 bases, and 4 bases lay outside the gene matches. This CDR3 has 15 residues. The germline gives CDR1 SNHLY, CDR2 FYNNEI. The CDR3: CASSYRGPSNQPQHF. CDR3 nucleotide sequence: TGTGCCAGCAGTTACAGGGGACCTAGCAATCAGCCCCAGCATTTT.

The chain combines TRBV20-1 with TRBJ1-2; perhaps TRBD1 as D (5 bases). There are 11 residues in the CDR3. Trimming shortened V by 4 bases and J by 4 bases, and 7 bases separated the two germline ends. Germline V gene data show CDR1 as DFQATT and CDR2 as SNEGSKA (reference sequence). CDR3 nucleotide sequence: TGCAGTGCTAAAGGGGTCTATGGCTACACCTTC. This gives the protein CSAKGVYGYTF.